This entry lists 19 T cell receptor beta chains sequenced from one sample in a study of CD8 T cells in Susac syndrome. Reverse transcription used about 0.5 to 1 ug RNA and random hexamers. TCRdb reprocessed the immunoSEQ multiplex PCR reads with MiXCR, giving one entry per CDR3 protein. Of approximately 130,000 distinct CDR3 sequences in the sample, around 91% are singletons; the top ten hold around 0.24%. The specimen was CD8+ T cells from PBMCs. These TCRs come from a human donor with multiple sclerosis.

This clonotype was counted a single time. The chain is built from TRBV30 and TRBJ1-1; D possibly corresponds to TRBD1 (5 bases). V was trimmed by 7 bases and J by 4 bases, leaving 16 bases between them. The CDR3 is made up of 13 amino acids. Per germline, CDR1 GTSNPN and CDR2 SVGIG (reference sequence). CDR3 region: CAFLGAGSTEAFF. The CDR3 DNA sequence: TGTGCCTTTCTAGGGGCAGGGAGCACTGAAGCTTTCTTT.

The chain is built from TRBV5-1 and TRBJ1-1; a possible D gene is TRBD1 (5 bases). The CDR3 consists of 14 residues. Trimming took 7 bases from V and 2 from J, leaving 15 bases between them. In germline, CDR1 is SGHRS, CDR2 YFSETQ. The CDR3 here is CASADGGGNTEAFF. As DNA, the CDR3 is TGCGCCAGCGCCGACGGCGGGGGTAACACTGAAGCTTTCTTT.

The chain employs TRBV25-1 and TRBJ2-4; D could derive from TRBD1 or TRBD2 (5 bases each). The V and J ends lost 3 bases and 8 bases respectively, with 14 bases between them. The CDR3 extends over 14 amino acids. Germline V gives CDR1 MGHDK, CDR2 SYGVNS. The CDR3 sequence: CASSERDPRDIQYF. For the CDR3, the DNA is TGTGCCAGCAGTGAGAGGGACCCCCGAGACATTCAGTACTTC. Complete variable domain (other parts from reference TRBV25-1 and TRBJ2-4): EADIYQTPRYLVIGTGKKITLECSQTMGHDKMYWYQQDPGMELHLIHYSYGVNSTEKGDLSSESTVSRIRTEHFPLTLESARPSHTSQYLCASSERDPRDIQYFGAGTRLSVL.

The chain joins TRBV27 to TRBJ2-1; no clear D. Germline V gene lookup returns CDR1 MNHEY and CDR2 SMNVEV (reference sequence). This CDR3 contains 14 residues. V was cut by 3 bases and J by 5 bases, with 11 bases left in between. For the CDR3, the DNA is TGTGCCAGCAGTTTTTTTCTTTGGGACAATGAGCAGTTCTTC. Residues: CASSFFLWDNEQFF.

The J gene is TRBJ1-4, the V gene TRBV11-2; 9 bases match TRBD1. This CDR3 contains 13 residues. Germline V gene data show CDR1 as SGHAT and CDR2 as FQNNGV. V lost 3 bases to trimming and J lost 10 bases; unmatched junction nucleotides: 3. The CDR3 bases are TGTGCCAGCAGCTTGGGACAGGGTGGAAAACTGTTTTTT. Its translation: CASSLGQGGKLFF.

The rearrangement joins TRBV5-6 to TRBJ2-7; 7 bases agree with TRBD2. Looked up from germline, CDR1 is SGHDT and CDR2 is YYEEEE. The ends lost 2 bases at V and 2 bases at J; junction bases unmatched: 4. The CDR3 sequence is 14 residues long. The CDR3 here is CASSFGSGAYEQYF. DNA of the CDR3: TGTGCCAGCAGCTTTGGGAGCGGGGCCTACGAGCAGTACTTC.

The J gene is TRBJ1-5, the V gene TRBV19; tentative D call: TRBD1 (6 bases). The CDR3 extends over 14 amino acids. Trimming took 5 bases from V and 6 from J, leaving 14 bases between them. Per germline, CDR1 LNHDA and CDR2 SQIVND (reference sequence). The CDR3: CASSPGGGIQPQHF. In nucleotides, the CDR3 is TGTGCCAGTAGTCCCGGAGGGGGAATTCAGCCCCAGCATTTT.

J is TRBJ2-1 and V is TRBV12-3 or TRBV12-4; D ambiguous. The CDR3 runs 12 residues. Trimming cost V 5 bases and J 8 bases, with 10 bases left between them. CDR3 nucleotide sequence: TGTGCCAGCAGTGTAACGGCCCATGAGCAGTTCTTC. This translates into CASSVTAHEQFF.

V is TRBV7-9 and J is TRBJ2-3; TRBD1 aligns across 7 bases. Unmatched junction bases numbered 4, after V lost 0 bases and J lost 1 base. This CDR3 contains 16 residues. CDR1 SEHNR and CDR2 FQNEAQ come from the germline V gene (reference sequence). For the CDR3, the DNA is TGTGCCAGCAGCTTAGCATCACAGGGGCGCACAGATACGCAGTATTTT. It codes for CASSLASQGRTDTQYF.

This sequence joins TRBV4-2 and TRBJ2-7, with 9 bases aligning to TRBD2. The CDR3 totals 16 residues. Germline trimming cut 0 bases from V and 1 base from J; bases unmatched to any gene: 4. CDR1 is LGHNA and CDR2 is YNFKEQ in the germline V gene. The CDR3 bases are TGTGCCAGCAGCCAAGATGATGCGGGAGGGTCCTACGAGCAGTACTTC. Encoded protein: CASSQDDAGGSYEQYF.

This rearrangement joins TRBV4-3 to TRBJ1-3; D might be TRBD1 (6 bases). Germline loops: CDR1 LGHNA, CDR2 YSLEER. CDR3 length: 14 amino acids. Trimming took 1 base from V and 7 from J, leaving 11 bases between them. CDR3 region: CASSQGTGMNTIYF. CDR3 coding DNA: TGCGCCAGCAGCCAAGGTACAGGGATGAACACCATATATTTT.

The rearrangement joins TRBV25-1 to TRBJ2-7; TRBD2 matches 7 bases. Trimming removed 5 bases from V and 2 bases from J; junction bases left unmatched: 6. The CDR3 length is 14 residues. CDR1 is MGHDK, CDR2 SYGVNS, per germline. CDR3 loop: CASSLTSEAYEQYF. The CDR3 nucleotides read TGTGCCAGCAGTTTAACTAGCGAGGCCTACGAGCAGTACTTC.

J is TRBJ2-1 and V is TRBV7-8; TRBD2 matches 10 bases. The V gene end was trimmed by 5 bases and the J gene end by 4 bases; junction bases not matched to a gene: 8. Per the germline V gene, CDR1 is SGHVS and CDR2 is FQNEAQ. The CDR3 covers 16 residues. The CDR3 DNA reads TGTGCCAGCAGCGAGAATCTAGCGGGAGCATACAATGAGCAGTTCTTC. This encodes CASSENLAGAYNEQFF.

The chain joins TRBV23-1 to TRBJ1-3; TRBD1 might be the D (5 bases). TRBV23-1 is treated as an ORF (open reading frame) with a function not yet certain. This CDR3 is 13 amino acids long. Deletions cut 2 bases from V and 4 bases from J, with 6 bases between. CDR3 nucleotides: TGCGCCAGCAGTCAACCAGGGGGAAACACCATATATTTT. It specifies CASSQPGGNTIYF.

The chain combines TRBV9 with TRBJ2-5; TRBD2 might be the D (6 bases). Germline lookup yields CDR1 SGDLS and CDR2 YYNGEE. The CDR3 runs 14 residues. V was pared by 4 bases and J by 5 bases, with 15 bases between. CDR3 nucleotide sequence: TGTGCCAGCAGCCTAACCGGGACTCGGGAGACCCAGTACTTC. This codes for CASSLTGTRETQYF.

This rearrangement joins TRBV25-1 to TRBJ2-1; D gene unclear. Per the germline V gene, CDR1 is MGHDK and CDR2 is SYGVNS. V gave up 1 base and J gave up 0 bases, with 10 bases separating them. The CDR3 consists of 16 residues. Here the CDR3 reads CASSEFGISSYNEQFF. CDR3 DNA: TGTGCCAGCAGTGAATTCGGAATAAGCTCCTACAATGAGCAGTTCTTC.

Written as DNA, the CDR3 is TGTGCCCGGACTAGCGGGAGGCACTACAATGAGCAGTTCTTC. Translating gives CARTSGRHYNEQFF. V is TRBV30 and J is TRBJ2-1; TRBD2 matches at 14 bases. From germline, CDR1 is GTSNPN and CDR2 SVGIG (reference sequence). This CDR3 has 14 residues. The V gene end was trimmed by 8 bases and the J gene end by 3 bases; junction bases not matched to a gene: 3.

The V call is TRBV5-4, the J call TRBJ2-2; 10 nucleotides line up with TRBD2. The trim removed 0 bases at V and 3 bases at J, leaving 2 bases unmatched. The CDR3 has 16 amino acids. In germline, CDR1 is SGHNT, CDR2 YYREEE (reference sequence). The CDR3 DNA sequence: TGTGCCAGCAGCTTGGGTCTAGCGGGGGACACCGGGGAGCTGTTTTTT. Protein sequence: CASSLGLAGDTGELFF.

The chain couples TRBV5-1 to TRBJ1-1; possibly TRBD1 for D (6 bases). The germline CDR1 and CDR2 sequences are SGHRS and YFSETQ. The CDR3 is made up of 14 amino acids. The V end lost 4 bases, the J end lost 3 bases, and 13 bases lay between the germline ends. CDR3 DNA: TGCGCCAGCAGCGACGAGTACAGGGACACTGAAGCTTTCTTT. This codes for CASSDEYRDTEAFF.